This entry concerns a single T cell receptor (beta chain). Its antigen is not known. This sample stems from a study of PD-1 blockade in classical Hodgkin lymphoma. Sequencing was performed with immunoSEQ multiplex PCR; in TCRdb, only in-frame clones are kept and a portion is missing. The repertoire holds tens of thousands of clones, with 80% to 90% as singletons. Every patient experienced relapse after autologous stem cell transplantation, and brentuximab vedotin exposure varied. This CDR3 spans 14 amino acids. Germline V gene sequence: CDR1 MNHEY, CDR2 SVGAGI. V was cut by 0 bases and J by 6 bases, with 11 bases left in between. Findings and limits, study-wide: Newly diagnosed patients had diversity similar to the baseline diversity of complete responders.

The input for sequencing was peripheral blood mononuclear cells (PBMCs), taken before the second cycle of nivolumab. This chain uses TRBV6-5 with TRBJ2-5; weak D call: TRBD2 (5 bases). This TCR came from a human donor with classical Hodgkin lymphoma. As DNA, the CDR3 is TGTGCCAGCAGTTACTCGTTCGGGGAGAAGACCCAGTACTTC. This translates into CASSYSFGEKTQYF.